This TCR beta chain was documented in a study of cytomegalovirus exposure and HLA in healthy donors. Study-level information: An earlier analysis identified 120 million or so unique TCR beta sequences in about 179 million T cells. Study-level results: The study reported that TCR beta sequences accurately predicted HLA-A and HLA-B alleles in most subjects. With DRB1 most and HLA-C fewest, TCR association rates differed between HLA loci in a later analysis. In an earlier analysis, productive rearrangement rates for most beta V segments clustered near 90% or 30%.

This clone was recorded once. Its antigen is still unknown. The PCR made use of 60 Vbeta and 13 Jbeta primers. Profiling relied on immunoSEQ multiplex PCR, and the TCRdb table lists in-frame clones only, not all of them. The data contain some 170,000 clones, about four fifths of them seen just once; the ten biggest clones take up roughly 4.4%. The CDR3 runs 11 residues. From germline, CDR1 is DFQATT and CDR2 SNEGSKA (reference sequence). Trimming cost V 3 bases and J 3 bases, with 6 bases left between them. V usage is TRBV20-1 and J usage is TRBJ2-7; D is possibly TRBD1 (5 bases). The TCR comes from a man between 25 and 39 years old in good health and CMV-seronegative. Sequenced sample: PBMCs. The CDR3 region is CSASDSYEQYF. CDR3 nucleotides: TGCAGTGCTAGTGACAGCTACGAGCAGTACTTC.